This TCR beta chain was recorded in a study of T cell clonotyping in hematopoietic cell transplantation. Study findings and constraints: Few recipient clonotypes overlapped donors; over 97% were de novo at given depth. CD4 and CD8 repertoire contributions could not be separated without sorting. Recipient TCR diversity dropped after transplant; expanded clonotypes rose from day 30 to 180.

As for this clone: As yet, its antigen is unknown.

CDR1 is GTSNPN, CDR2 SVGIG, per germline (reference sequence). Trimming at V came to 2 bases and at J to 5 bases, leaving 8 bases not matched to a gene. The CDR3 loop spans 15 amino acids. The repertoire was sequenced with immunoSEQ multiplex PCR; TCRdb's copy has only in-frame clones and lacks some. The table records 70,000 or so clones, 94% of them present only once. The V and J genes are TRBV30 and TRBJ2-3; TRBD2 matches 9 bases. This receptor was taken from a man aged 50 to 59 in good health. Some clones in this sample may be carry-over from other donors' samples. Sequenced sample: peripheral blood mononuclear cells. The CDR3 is CAWSPLAGVGDTQYF. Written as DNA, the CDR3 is TGTGCCTGGAGTCCCTTAGCGGGAGTAGGAGATACGCAGTATTTT. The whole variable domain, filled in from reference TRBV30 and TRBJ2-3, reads SQTIHQWPATLVQPVGSPLSLECTVEGTSNPNLYWYRQAAGRGLQLLFYSVGIGQISSEVPQNLSASRPQDRQFILSSKKLLLSDSGFYLCAWSPLAGVGDTQYFGPGTRLTVL.